Shown below are 4 T cell receptor beta chains from a single sample sequenced in a study of T cells in Graves' hyperthyroidism and ophthalmopathy. What was amplified from RNA transcripts were TCR beta CDR3 regions. First-round RT-PCR of the TCR CDR3 relied on the HTBI primer set. TCRdb analysed the multiplex PCR reads with MiXCR anew, one entry per CDR3 protein. The table lists 500,000 to 800,000 distinct CDR3 sequences, just under 45% of them singletons. Material: peripheral blood or thyroid tissue (not recorded which). The receptor set was obtained from an adult man with Graves' disease, either hyperthyroidism or ophthalmopathy (not recorded which).

The chain couples TRBV2 to TRBJ1-5; D remains ambiguous. CDR3 size: 14 residues. The ends were cut back, 1 base at V and 7 bases at J, with 11 bases in the middle. CDR1 SNHLY and CDR2 FYNNEI come from the germline V gene. This chain's CDR3 is CASSEVARLQPQHF. The CDR3 region has the DNA TGTGCCAGCAGTGAAGTAGCTCGACTACAGCCCCAGCATTTT. The complete variable domain, with remaining parts taken from reference TRBV2 and TRBJ1-5, reads EPEVTQTPSHQVTQMGQEVILRCVPISNHLYFYWYRQILGQKVEFLVSFYNNEISEKSEIFDDQFSVERPDGSNFTLKIRSTKLEDSAMYFCASSEVARLQPQHFGDGTRLSIL.

This clonotype was found many times. In DNA form, the CDR3 reads TGTGCCATCAGTGAGTCCCTTCGACACGTTAGGGGGACCTTC. Its translation is CAISESLRHVRGTF. J is TRBJ1-2 and V is TRBV10-3; perhaps TRBD1 as D (6 bases). The CDR3 has 14 residues. V lost 0 bases and J 14 bases, leaving 19 bases between the germline ends. Per germline, CDR1 ENHRY and CDR2 SYGVKD.

In this sample, this clonotype turned up a few times. This chain links TRBV7-9 with TRBJ1-5; D is undetermined. The CDR3 has 14 residues. Per the germline V gene, CDR1 is SEHNR and CDR2 is FQNEAQ (reference sequence). V lost 1 base to trimming and J lost 4 bases, with 8 bases between them. The CDR3 DNA reads TGTGCCAGCAGCTTAGAGGATTGGAATCAGCCCCAGCATTTT. Translated: CASSLEDWNQPQHF.

This clonotype has ten or more counts. V usage is TRBV2 and J usage is TRBJ2-7, with a possible D match to TRBD1 (6 bases). Germline V gene data show CDR1 as SNHLY and CDR2 as FYNNEI. This CDR3 contains 15 residues. Trimming took off 7 bases at V and 0 bases at J, with 16 bases between the two ends. The CDR3 sequence is CASNTGQLSSYEQYF. The DNA for the CDR3 is TGTGCCAGCAACACCGGACAGCTCAGCTCCTACGAGCAGTACTTC.